These 29 T cell receptor beta chains were all obtained from the same sample, sequenced in a study of cytomegalovirus exposure and HLA in healthy donors. Sequenced by immunoSEQ multiplex PCR; TCRdb stores in-frame clones only, minus some. The profile covers approximately 140,000 clones, with roughly nine tenths appearing a single time and under 3% taken by the ten largest. The material sequenced was PBMCs. The receptors derive from a man between 18 and 29 years old in good health and CMV-seronegative.

For this clone: Other DNA sequences in the same sample also yield this CDR3. This chain joins TRBV5-1 and TRBJ1-3, with a possible D match to TRBD1 (6 bases). The V gene's germline CDR1 is SGHRS and CDR2 YFSETQ. Deletions cut 5 bases from V and 1 base from J, with 10 bases between. CDR3 length: 14 amino acids. This CDR3 is CASSPQGSGNTIYF. The CDR3 DNA sequence: TGCGCCAGCAGTCCACAGGGATCTGGAAACACCATATATTTT.

The chain combines TRBV30 with TRBJ2-7; 7 bases line up with TRBD2. Germline V gene data show CDR1 as GTSNPN and CDR2 as SVGIG (reference sequence). Germline trimming cut 4 bases from V and 4 bases from J; bases unmatched to any gene: 4. The CDR3 contains 12 residues. CDR3 in amino acids: CAWTSGRYEQYF. In DNA, the CDR3 is TGTGCCTGGACTAGCGGACGATACGAGCAGTACTTC.

The chain recombines TRBV30 with TRBJ2-1, with 12 bases fitting TRBD2. J was trimmed by 8 bases and V by 6 bases; bases with no gene match: 14. The CDR3 extends over 16 amino acids. Germline V lookup: CDR1 GTSNPN, CDR2 SVGIG (reference sequence). The CDR3 is CACRQPSGGVLDEQFF. The DNA for the CDR3 is TGTGCCTGCCGACAGCCTAGCGGGGGGGTTCTCGATGAGCAGTTCTTC.

This clone was counted a few times. The chain combines TRBV2 with TRBJ2-7; 8 bases agree with TRBD2. CDR1 and CDR2 from the germline V gene are SNHLY and FYNNEI. Germline trimming cut 6 bases from V and 7 bases from J; bases unmatched to any gene: 17. CDR3 length equals 16 residues. DNA of the CDR3: TGTGCCAGCAGACCTCCGGCGGGAGGTCTGCCTGGAGAGCAGTACTTC. It encodes CASRPPAGGLPGEQYF.

V is TRBV4-3 and J is TRBJ2-1, with 9 bases fitting TRBD2. Trimming cost V 2 bases and J 2 bases; bases outside gene matches: 4. Germline-derived CDR1 and CDR2 are LGHNA and YSLEER. The CDR3 runs 16 residues. Written as DNA, the CDR3 is TGCGCCAGCAGCCAATTAGCGGGAGAGCCCTACAATGAGCAGTTCTTC. Its protein is CASSQLAGEPYNEQFF.

The DNA of the CDR3 is TGTGCCAGCAGTTCATACAGGGGCTACACTGAAGCTTTCTTT. Translation: CASSSYRGYTEAFF. The rearrangement uses TRBV6-5 and TRBJ1-1; 7 bases agree with TRBD1. Looked up from germline, CDR1 is MNHEY and CDR2 is SVGAGI. There are 14 residues in the CDR3. V was clipped by 4 bases and J by 3 bases; unmatched bases: 5.

The V and J genes are TRBV28 and TRBJ2-2, with 7 bases matching TRBD2. Per germline, CDR1 MDHEN and CDR2 SYDVKM. Germline trimming cut 2 bases from V and 1 base from J; bases unmatched to any gene: 4. CDR3 length equals 16 residues. CDR3 protein: CASSLDWGGNTGELFF. The CDR3 nucleotides are TGTGCCAGCAGTTTAGATTGGGGGGGGAACACCGGGGAGCTGTTTTTT.

The chain combines TRBV28 with TRBJ2-1; tentatively, D is TRBD1 (7 bases). The germline V and J ends were trimmed by 6 bases and 3 bases, with 24 bases remaining between them. Germline CDR1 MDHEN, CDR2 SYDVKM. CDR3 length: 18 amino acids. In DNA form, the CDR3 reads TGTGCCAGCAGCCCAGGGGGGCTCGACAGGAACATCTACAATGAGCAGTTCTTC. This encodes CASSPGGLDRNIYNEQFF.

This chain links TRBV27 with TRBJ2-4; 9 nucleotides line up with TRBD1. The V segment lost 8 bases and the J segment 1 base; nucleotides outside the gene matches: 15. Germline loops: CDR1 MNHEY, CDR2 SMNVEV (reference sequence). CDR3 length equals 18 residues. This chain's CDR3 is CASRPGQGLLMAKNIQYF. Here the CDR3 DNA reads TGTGCCAGCCGACCGGGACAGGGACTTCTTATGGCCAAAAACATTCAGTACTTC.

This clone was counted only a few times. This chain uses TRBV13 with TRBJ2-1; 15 bases line up with TRBD2. The CDR3 is 17 residues long. Germline V gene lookup returns CDR1 PRHDT and CDR2 FYEKMQ (reference sequence). Germline trimming cut 4 bases from V and 10 bases from J; bases unmatched to any gene: 11. The CDR3 is CASSSNLGLAGGWEQFF. CDR3 bases: TGTGCCAGCAGCTCCAACCTGGGACTAGCGGGGGGTTGGGAGCAGTTCTTC. The full variable domain, completed using reference TRBV13 and TRBJ2-1, is AAGVIQSPRHLIKEKRETATLKCYPIPRHDTVYWYQQGPGQDPQFLISFYEKMQSDKGSIPDRFSAQQFSDYHSELNMSSLELGDSALYFCASSSNLGLAGGWEQFFGPGTRLTVL.

This clone was detected only a few times. The rearrangement links TRBV11-2 to TRBJ2-7, with 7 bases that match TRBD2. Germline V gene sequence: CDR1 SGHAT, CDR2 FQNNGV. V was pared by 1 base and J by 3 bases, with 6 bases of the junction left unmatched. The CDR3 totals 15 residues. CDR3 nucleotide sequence: TGTGCCAGCAGCTTAGCCTTGGGGGGGGACTACGAGCAGTACTTC. Its translation is CASSLALGGDYEQYF.

In the case of this clone: Other DNA sequences in the same sample also yield this CDR3. This rearrangement joins TRBV29-1 to TRBJ2-1, with D possibly TRBD2 on 7 matching bases. V was shortened by 4 bases and J by 7 bases, with 11 bases between the two germline ends. Germline CDR1 reads SQVTM; CDR2 reads ANQGSEA. This CDR3 comprises 12 residues. The CDR3 DNA is TGCAGCGTTGGGGGGCGGGGGAATGAGCAGTTCTTC. Its protein is CSVGGRGNEQFF.

The chain carries TRBV14 and TRBJ2-7; possibly TRBD2 for D (6 bases). The CDR3 is made up of 16 amino acids. Germline V CDR1 and CDR2: SGHDN, FVKESK. V was pared by 1 base and J by 5 bases, with 18 bases between. In DNA form, the CDR3 reads TGTGCCAGCAGCCAAGTTCGTCCAGGGCGGGGAAACGAGCAGTACTTC. Protein sequence: CASSQVRPGRGNEQYF.

This clone has more than one count but fewer than ten. V usage is TRBV5-1 and J usage is TRBJ2-7; the match to TRBD1 covers 8 bases. The CDR3 is made up of 14 amino acids. Germline assignment: CDR1 SGHRS and CDR2 YFSETQ. Trimming at V came to 4 bases and at J to 3 bases, leaving 6 bases not matched to a gene. The CDR3 loop reads CASSQQGAGYEQYF. Written as DNA, the CDR3 is TGCGCCAGCAGCCAGCAGGGGGCAGGCTACGAGCAGTACTTC. The full variable domain, its missing parts supplied by reference TRBV5-1 and TRBJ2-7, is KAGVTQTPRYLIKTRGQQVTLSCSPISGHRSVSWYQQTPGQGLQFLFEYFSETQRNKGNFPGRFSGRQFSNSRSEMNVSTLELGDSALYLCASSQQGAGYEQYFGPGTRLTVT.

The V call is TRBV7-9, the J call TRBJ1-1, with no clear D. Per the germline V gene, CDR1 is SEHNR and CDR2 is FQNEAQ (reference sequence). Trimming shortened V by 1 base and J by 3 bases, and 9 bases separated the two germline ends. This CDR3 comprises 14 residues. Here the CDR3 DNA reads TGTGCCAGCAGCTTAGAAAGCGCTCACACTGAAGCTTTCTTT. Translation gives CASSLESAHTEAFF.

The V call is TRBV7-6, the J call TRBJ2-5; D is unclear. V lost 5 bases to trimming and J lost 1 base, with 2 bases between them. Germline V lookup: CDR1 SGHVS, CDR2 FNYEAQ. This CDR3 spans 11 amino acids. The CDR3, as DNA: TGTGCCAGCAGCCGCCAAGAGACCCAGTACTTC. As protein: CASSRQETQYF.

V gene TRBV11-3 combines with J gene TRBJ2-2, with D perhaps matching TRBD1 (5 bases). The CDR3 spans 17 residues. The germline V and J ends were trimmed by 0 bases and 0 bases, with 11 bases remaining between them. In germline, CDR1 is SGHNT, CDR2 YENEEA. CDR3 sequence reads: CASSLDTGASNTGELFF. Here the CDR3 DNA reads TGTGCCAGCAGCTTAGATACTGGGGCGTCGAACACCGGGGAGCTGTTTTTT.

There are a few counts of this clone. The chain is built from TRBV5-4 and TRBJ2-7; TRBD2 agrees at 10 bases. V trimming: 4 bases; J trimming: 1 base; junction bases outside the gene matches: 11. CDR3 size: 17 residues. Germline V lookup: CDR1 SGHNT, CDR2 YYREEE (reference sequence). This CDR3 reads CASSPWLGTSASYEQYF. CDR3 DNA: TGTGCCAGCAGCCCGTGGTTGGGGACTAGCGCATCCTACGAGCAGTACTTC.

This rearrangement joins TRBV4-3 to TRBJ2-3; D is possibly TRBD2 (5 bases). CDR3 length: 14 amino acids. Trimming removed 0 bases from V and 4 bases from J, with 8 bases in between. The germline gives CDR1 LGHNA, CDR2 YSLEER. The CDR3 sequence: CASSQDTRPDTQYF. The CDR3, as DNA: TGCGCCAGCAGCCAAGATACTAGGCCAGATACGCAGTATTTT.

V usage is TRBV5-4 and J usage is TRBJ2-7; TRBD2 aligns across 13 bases. The CDR3 length is 15 residues. The ends lost 4 bases at V and 4 bases at J; junction bases unmatched: 5. The germline CDR1 and CDR2 sequences are SGHNT and YYREEE (reference sequence). CDR3 amino acids: CASSTGTSGNYEQYF. In DNA, the CDR3 is TGTGCCAGCAGCACAGGGACTAGCGGGAATTACGAGCAGTACTTC.

The chain employs TRBV27 and TRBJ2-7, with a weak D call TRBD1 (6 bases). Trimming took off 6 bases at V and 5 bases at J, with 14 bases between the two ends. This CDR3 comprises 13 residues. The germline CDR1 and CDR2 sequences are MNHEY and SMNVEV (reference sequence). The CDR3 DNA sequence: TGTGCCAGCAGCCCTACAGGGAACCACGAGCAGTACTTC. It is translated as CASSPTGNHEQYF.

The chain has TRBV5-4 and TRBJ2-5; maybe TRBD1 (6 bases). The germline gives CDR1 SGHNT, CDR2 YYREEE (reference sequence). CDR3 length: 16 residues. The V gene lost 3 bases and the J gene lost 7 bases, with 22 bases spanning the gap. DNA for the CDR3: TGTGCCAGCAGCTCCGGACAGTGGGCCCCTTCTGGGACCCAGTACTTC. Encoded protein: CASSSGQWAPSGTQYF. Drawing the rest from reference TRBV5-4 and TRBJ2-5, the complete variable domain is ETGVTQSPTHLIKTRGQQVTLRCSSQSGHNTVSWYQQALGQGPQFIFQYYREEENGRGNFPPRFSGLQFPNYSSELNVNALELDDSALYLCASSSGQWAPSGTQYFGPGTRLLVL.

The chain uses TRBV14 and TRBJ2-1; a possible D gene is TRBD2 (5 bases). This CDR3 contains 15 residues. The germline CDR1 and CDR2 sequences are SGHDN and FVKESK. Trimming pared 4 bases from V and 4 bases from J, leaving 14 bases between. The DNA of the CDR3 is TGTGCCAGCAGCCGAGAACTAGGGAGTTACAATGAGCAGTTCTTC. Amino acid sequence: CASSRELGSYNEQFF.

V and J are TRBV4-1 and TRBJ2-6; a possible D gene is TRBD1 (6 bases). The CDR3 consists of 17 residues. V was cut by 5 bases and J by 0 bases, with 14 bases left in between. Germline CDR1 is MGHRA and CDR2 is YSYEKL. DNA for the CDR3: TGCGCCAGCAGCTCCCGACAGGAGAGCTCTGGGGCCAACGTCCTGACTTTC. Its translation: CASSSRQESSGANVLTF.

This chain connects TRBV6-5 to TRBJ2-5, with 9 bases fitting TRBD2. This CDR3 comprises 15 residues. Germline V gives CDR1 MNHEY, CDR2 SVGAGI. The J segment lost 6 bases and the V segment lost 5 bases, leaving 10 bases of the junction unmatched. CDR3: CASSPSGRFGKTQYF. Written as DNA, the CDR3 is TGTGCCAGCAGTCCGAGCGGGAGGTTCGGGAAGACCCAGTACTTC.

The chain links TRBV11-3 to TRBJ2-1; the D gene is possibly TRBD1 (6 bases). Trimming shortened V by 3 bases and J by 5 bases, and 11 bases separated the two germline ends. The germline CDR1 and CDR2 sequences are SGHNT and YENEEA. This CDR3 comprises 14 residues. CDR3 region: CASSFEGVNNEQFF. The CDR3 DNA sequence: TGTGCCAGCAGCTTCGAGGGGGTAAACAATGAGCAGTTCTTC.

The chain is built from TRBV5-4 and TRBJ2-1, with D perhaps TRBD2 (5 bases). CDR3 size: 12 residues. V was clipped by 4 bases and J by 7 bases, with 9 bases between them. Germline V gene data show CDR1 as SGHNT and CDR2 as YYREEE (reference sequence). The CDR3 protein is CASSRDYNEQFF. The DNA for the CDR3 is TGTGCCAGCAGCCGGGATTATAATGAGCAGTTCTTC.

This clone has a single count. V usage is TRBV18 and J usage is TRBJ2-6; 12 bases are shared with TRBD2. The CDR3 is 19 amino acids. V dropped 3 bases and J dropped 1; count of bases not matched to a gene: 7. The germline CDR1 and CDR2 sequences are KGHSH and LQKENI. The CDR3 nucleotides are TGTGCCAGCTCACCGGTTTTTCTAGCGGGAGGGTCTGGGGCCAACGTCCTGACTTTC. Protein sequence: CASSPVFLAGGSGANVLTF. Filled out from reference TRBV18 and TRBJ2-6, the complete variable domain reads NAGVMQNPRHLVRRRGQEARLRCSPMKGHSHVYWYRQLPEEGLKFMVYLQKENIIDESGMPKERFSAEFPKEGPSILRIQQVVRGDSAAYFCASSPVFLAGGSGANVLTFGAGSRLTVL.

This clone was seen once. CDR3 in amino acids: CASSPDSEAFF. The CDR3 DNA reads TGTGCCAGCTCACCAGACTCCGAAGCTTTCTTT. The chain employs TRBV18 and TRBJ1-1; D not resolved. The germline V gene has CDR1 KGHSH and CDR2 LQKENI. V lost 2 bases and J lost 8, with 6 bases in between. The CDR3 has 11 amino acids.